This TCR beta chain was recovered during a study of T-cell memory formation after mild COVID-19. Overall study context: For the most part, TCR clusters were specific to one donor. Study results and caveats: The pre-infection memory compartment contained some responding clones, suggesting cross-reactive memory joined. Clones that shrank (day 15 to 85) were balanced CD4/CD8, whereas later expanders leaned CD4+. Clones that contracted clustered mainly in CM and EM if CD4+ and in EMRA if CD8+.

Note on this clonotype: The antigen remains undetermined.

MiXCR, run by TCRdb on the 5' RACE reads, gives a single entry per CDR3 protein. Of 250,000 to 300,000 distinct CDR3 sequences in the sample, about a sixth were seen once. CDR1 and CDR2 (germline): KGHDR, SFDVKD. The CDR3 totals 13 residues. V gave up 2 bases and J gave up 6 bases, with 9 bases separating them. The sequence was collected from a man aged 18 to 30 who had mild COVID-19 (a few samples of this study predate the infection). Cell type and time point are not known. This chain connects TRBV24-1 to TRBJ1-2; D call uncertain. The sequenced material came from PBMCs or a T cell subset sorted from them (not recorded which). The CDR3 loop reads CATSDSDGHGYTF. In DNA, the CDR3 is TGTGCCACCAGTGATTCGGACGGGCATGGCTACACCTTC.